The 17 T cell receptor beta chains below were found in one sample sequenced in a study. TCRdb independently ran MiXCR on the RT-PCR reads; one entry per CDR3 protein. The repertoire holds almost 700,000 distinct CDR3 sequences, 11% to 15% seen once, with 3.6% in the top ten. Sequenced sample: memory CD4+ T cells from blood. These receptors all come from a female donor in good health, serving as a healthy control.

This chain joins TRBV5-5 and TRBJ2-5; D uncertain. The V and J ends lost 4 bases and 2 bases respectively, with 12 bases between them. The germline CDR1 and CDR2 sequences are SGHKS and YYEKEE (reference sequence). This CDR3 is 14 amino acids long. The CDR3 region is CASSLVADQETQYF. DNA of the CDR3: TGTGCCAGCAGCCTCGTTGCAGATCAAGAGACCCAGTACTTC.

This clonotype was counted many times. The rearrangement uses TRBV12-3 or TRBV12-4 and TRBJ2-3, with D possibly being TRBD1 (5 bases). Trimming left V 1 base short and J 2 bases short, with 10 bases between. The CDR3 is 15 residues long. The chain's CDR3 is CASSLVGRATDTQYF. CDR3 in DNA: TGTGCCAGCAGTTTAGTGGGCAGGGCCACAGATACGCAGTATTTT.

Note on this clonotype: One junction end disagrees with the germline gene, perhaps due to a read error. The gene calls are TRBV7-8 and TRBJ2-2; a possible D gene is TRBD1 (6 bases). Germline assignment: CDR1 SGHVS and CDR2 FQNEAQ. This CDR3 contains 16 residues. In DNA form, the CDR3 reads TGTTCCAGCAGCTTAAGAACAGGGCTCGACGCCGGGGAGCTGTTTTTT. It translates to CSSSLRTGLDAGELFF.

This clonotype has more than one count but fewer than ten. CDR3 sequence reads: CASILSNGGLGYF. CDR3 sequence (DNA): TGTGCCAGCATCCTCTCCAATGGCGGTTTAGGGTATTTT. This rearrangement joins TRBV5-5 to TRBJ2-3; D not certain. Germline V gene lookup returns CDR1 SGHKS and CDR2 YYEKEE (reference sequence). The length of the CDR3 is 13 residues. V was shortened by 6 bases and J by 14 bases, with 22 bases between the two germline ends.

Turning to this clonotype: One junction end disagrees with the germline gene, perhaps due to a read error. The CDR3 loop is CATGRVQGLGEPQHF. The CDR3, as DNA: TGTGCCACCGGCAGAGTACAGGGTCTAGGCGAGCCCCAGCATTTT. The chain couples TRBV15 to TRBJ1-5, with D possibly being TRBD1 (6 bases). Germline CDR1 is LNHNV and CDR2 is YYDKDF (reference sequence). The CDR3 contains 15 residues.

The chain has TRBV20-1 and TRBJ1-5; weak D call: TRBD1 (5 bases). The V gene lost 3 bases and the J gene lost 3 bases, with 9 bases spanning the gap. The CDR3 extends over 13 amino acids. Germline CDR1 is DFQATT and CDR2 is SNEGSKA (reference sequence). The CDR3 DNA reads as TGCAGTGCTAGGGGGACGGTCAATCAGCCCCAGCATTTT. Its translation: CSARGTVNQPQHF.

This clonotype was observed many times. The chain employs TRBV5-1 and TRBJ2-5; TRBD2 matches at 15 bases. V shed 4 bases and J 0 bases; nucleotides not matched to a gene: 4. The CDR3 covers 17 residues. CDR1 is SGHRS and CDR2 is YFSETQ in the germline V gene. As DNA, the CDR3 is TGCGCCAGCAGCGGGGGACTAGCGGGGGGAAACCAAGAGACCCAGTACTTC. It encodes CASSGGLAGGNQETQYF.

This clonotype has only a few counts. This rearrangement joins TRBV12-3 or TRBV12-4 to TRBJ1-1; D remains unclear. This CDR3 region has 14 residues. V was trimmed by 4 bases and J by 4 bases, leaving 13 bases between them. CDR3 region: CASSSSREGTEAFF. The CDR3 DNA reads as TGTGCCAGCAGTTCGAGTAGGGAGGGCACTGAAGCTTTCTTT.

This clonotype was counted a few times. V and J are TRBV4-1 and TRBJ1-2; 7 bases match TRBD1. The V gene's germline CDR1 is MGHRA and CDR2 YSYEKL. The CDR3 length is 15 residues. After removal of 1 base from V and 2 bases from J, the junction contained 4 bases not matched to a gene. CDR3 DNA: TGCGCCAGCAGCCAAGGACAGGGTCAGAACTATGGCTACACCTTC. Translated, it gives CASSQGQGQNYGYTF.

This clonotype was observed a handful of times. The chain recombines TRBV5-6 with TRBJ1-5; 8 bases agree with TRBD1. CDR3 length: 15 residues. V lost 0 bases and J lost 5; bases outside the gene matches: 4. Germline V gene sequence: CDR1 SGHDT, CDR2 YYEEEE. CDR3 sequence reads: CASSLGTGRDQPQHF. CDR3 bases: TGTGCCAGCAGCTTGGGGACAGGGCGGGATCAGCCCCAGCATTTT.

The rearrangement joins TRBV20-1 to TRBJ1-1, with TRBD1 matching over 7 bases. V shed 8 bases and J 4 bases; nucleotides not matched to a gene: 7. This CDR3 has 12 residues. Germline loops: CDR1 DFQATT, CDR2 SNEGSKA (reference sequence). This CDR3 is CSTPGQSTEAFF. The DNA of the CDR3 is TGCAGTACCCCGGGACAGTCCACTGAAGCTTTCTTT.

In nucleotides, the CDR3 is TGTGCCAGCAGTTTATCCGTTCGGTCCTATGGCTACACCTTC. Encoded protein: CASSLSVRSYGYTF. The genes are TRBV28 and TRBJ1-2; unclear D gene. This CDR3 spans 14 amino acids. Germline lookup yields CDR1 MDHEN and CDR2 SYDVKM. V lost 1 base, J lost 4 bases, and 10 bases lay in between.

This clonotype has just a few counts. Germline is not matched at one junction end, which may reflect a read error. V usage is TRBV28 and J usage is TRBJ2-1; no clear D gene. The V gene's germline CDR1 is MDHEN and CDR2 SYDVKM. The CDR3 runs 16 residues. The CDR3: CASSRYGSRSYNERFF. The CDR3, as DNA: TGTGCCAGCAGTCGGTACGGCTCCCGCAGCTACAATGAGCGGTTCTTC.

This clonotype was counted only a few times. The chain has TRBV5-4 and TRBJ2-6; the D is unclear. Germline assignment: CDR1 SGHNT and CDR2 YYREEE (reference sequence). This CDR3 is built from 16 residues. Trimming stripped 4 bases from V and 2 bases from J, with 13 bases between. CDR3 region: CASSIQRGTGANVLTF. The CDR3 DNA reads as TGTGCCAGCAGCATCCAACGTGGGACTGGGGCCAACGTCCTGACTTTC. Based on the CDR3 plus reference TRBV5-4 and TRBJ2-6, the full variable domain is ETGVTQSPTHLIKTRGQQVTLRCSSQSGHNTVSWYQQALGQGPQFIFQYYREEENGRGNFPPRFSGLQFPNYSSELNVNALELDDSALYLCASSIQRGTGANVLTFGAGSRLTVL.

This chain joins TRBV20-1 and TRBJ2-5, with D perhaps matching TRBD1 (7 bases). Trimming removed 5 bases from V and 4 bases from J, with 20 bases in between. The germline CDR1 and CDR2 sequences are DFQATT and SNEGSKA (reference sequence). CDR3 length: 15 residues. In DNA, the CDR3 is TGCAGTGCTGAGGGCAGGGGGGTATCGGGAGAGACCCAGTACTTC. Protein: CSAEGRGVSGETQYF.

This clonotype was found a few times. This chain links TRBV28 with TRBJ1-6; no clear D. This CDR3 comprises 12 residues. CDR1 and CDR2 (germline): MDHEN, SYDVKM. V was trimmed by 2 bases and J by 13 bases, leaving 9 bases between them. DNA of the CDR3: TGTGCCAGCAGTTTACCCGGGCTCCCCCTCCACTTT. Its translation is CASSLPGLPLHF. Looking up the rest from reference TRBV28 and TRBJ1-6 gives the full variable domain: DVKVTQSSRYLVKRTGEKVFLECVQDMDHENMFWYRQDPGLGLRLIYFSYDVKMKEKGDIPEGYSVSREKKERFSLILESASTNQTSMYLCASSLPGLPLHFGNGTRLTVT.

This clonotype was counted many times. The chain combines TRBV12-3 or TRBV12-4 with TRBJ2-3; 7 bases agree with TRBD2. V gave up 4 bases and J gave up 2 bases; unmatched junction bases: 12. CDR3 length: 17 residues. The CDR3 bases are TGTGCCAGCAGTTCTGGTAGCGGGCGGAAATACACAGATACGCAGTATTTT. This gives the protein CASSSGSGRKYTDTQYF.